This is a list of T cell receptor beta chains from one sample in a study of identical twins. MiXCR was run by TCRdb on the 5' RACE reads, yielding one entry per CDR3 protein. The profile shows some 660,000 distinct CDR3 sequences, around 8.3% of them singletons. The sample also formed part of further work on yellow fever vaccine responses in identical twins.

Material for sequencing was PBMCs. The receptors originated from a young woman in good health. CDR3s include the opening cysteine and the closing phenylalanine or tryptophan. D genes are given only for firm matches. Expanded clones are given a class, and other clones once, few, many or no size at all.

TRBD2,TRBV5-1,NA,TRBJ2-1,TGCGCCAGCAGCTTGCGACTAGCGGGAGGTATGGAAGATGAGCAGTTCTTC,CASSLRLAGGMEDEQFF
NA,TRBV7-8,NA,TRBJ1-2,TGTGCCAGCAGCTTAGAGGAGGGTTCGGCTGGCTACACCTTC,CASSLEEGSAGYTF
NA,TRBV6-5,few,TRBJ2-3,TGTGCCAGCAGTTACTCGGGGGTAGACTACCCGAGCACAGATACGCAGTATTTT,CASSYSGVDYPSTDTQYF
NA,TRBV11-2,NA,TRBJ2-5,TGTGCCAGCAGCTTGGCTGGGACATTTAAAGAGACCCAGTACTTC,CASSLAGTFKETQYF
NA,TRBV7-9,NA,TRBJ2-2,TGTGCCAGCAGCTCACCGGGACTGAGAAACACCGGGGAGCTGTTTTTT,CASSSPGLRNTGELFF
NA,TRBV3-1,many,TRBJ2-5,TGTGCCAGCAGCCAGGTGGACGGGGTCCAAGAGACCCAGTACTTC,CASSQVDGVQETQYF
TRBD2,TRBV6-2/TRBV6-3,few,TRBJ2-1,TGTGCCAGCAGCCTTGGGACTAGCGGGATCTACAATGAGCAGTTCTTC,CASSLGTSGIYNEQFF
TRBD2,TRBV20-1,many,TRBJ2-5,TGCAGTGCTAGTGCTAGCGGGAGATTTGAGGAGACCCAGTACTTC,CSASASGRFEETQYF
TRBD2,TRBV7-6,NA,TRBJ2-1,TGTGCCAGCAGCCATCGGGAGCGGGATGGGAATGAGCAGTTCTTC,CASSHRERDGNEQFF
TRBD1,TRBV7-3,NA,TRBJ2-4,TGTGCCAGCAGCCCCTCCGGACAGGGGGGAACCAAAAACATTCAGTACTTC,CASSPSGQGGTKNIQYF
NA,TRBV5-6,NA,TRBJ2-5,TGTGCCAGCAGCTCCCGCGGGGTTCCCCCTCTTCAAGAGACCCAGTACTTC,CASSSRGVPPLQETQYF
TRBD1,TRBV29-1,NA,TRBJ2-7,TGCAGCGTTGCCGGGACAGAATACGAGCAGTACTTC,CSVAGTEYEQYF
NA,TRBV12-3/TRBV12-4,NA,TRBJ1-4,TGTGCCAGCAGTTTAGCGCGCGGAGGGGATAGGGAAAAACTGTTTTTT,CASSLARGGDREKLFF
TRBD1,TRBV7-9,few,TRBJ2-7,TGTGCCAGCAGCCTTGGACAGGTATACTACGAGCAGTACTTC,CASSLGQVYYEQYF
TRBD2,TRBV12-3/TRBV12-4,NA,TRBJ2-4,TGTGCCAGCAGTCGGACTAGCGGGGGGGAACTAGCCAAAAACATTCAGTACTTC,CASSRTSGGELAKNIQYF
TRBD1,TRBV2,NA,TRBJ2-7,TGTGCCAGCCGTCGGGACAGGGACTCCTACGAGCAGTACTTC,CASRRDRDSYEQYF
TRBD2,TRBV4-2,few,TRBJ2-7,TGTGCCAGCAGCCAAGATACGGGGACTAGCGGAAGTTACGAGCAGTACTTC,CASSQDTGTSGSYEQYF
NA,TRBV7-3,few,TRBJ2-7,TGTGCCAGCAGCTTATCCCCAGGTCCCTACGAGCAGTACTTC,CASSLSPGPYEQYF
NA,TRBV3-1,NA,TRBJ1-4,TGTGCCAGCAGCCAAGATCCTCGTCGTGGGGGTCGGATTTTT,CASSQDPRRGGRIF
TRBD2,TRBV5-1,NA,TRBJ2-1,TGCGCCAGCACCTTGGGACGGAGCGGGGGTTGGGATGAGCAGTTCTTC,CASTLGRSGGWDEQFF
NA,TRBV14,NA,TRBJ2-6,TGTGCCAGCAGCCAAACGGCCGGGGCTGGGGCCAACGTCCTGACTTTC,CASSQTAGAGANVLTF
NA,TRBV12-3/TRBV12-4,many,TRBJ2-3,TGTGCCAGCAGTAAACCCCTGGGGCGGCCCACAGATACGCAGTATTTT,CASSKPLGRPTDTQYF
NA,TRBV3-1,few,TRBJ2-1,TGTGCCAGCAGCCCCTCGGCGGCGCAGCATCAGTTCTTC,CASSPSAAQHQFF
NA,TRBV5-1,few,TRBJ2-3,TGCGCCAGCAGCAGGGTGGAGGGGTCAACAGATACGCAGTATTTT,CASSRVEGSTDTQYF
TRBD1,TRBV20-1,few,TRBJ1-2,TGCAGTTGCCACACAGGGGTCTCCTATGGCTACACCTTC,CSCHTGVSYGYTF
TRBD2,TRBV10-3,many,TRBJ2-5,TGTGCCATCAGTTATAGACTAGCGAATAGCCAAGAGACCCAGTACTTC,CAISYRLANSQETQYF
NA,TRBV7-2,few,TRBJ2-1,TGTGCCAGCAGCAGTTTCGCGGCGGATGAGCAGTTCTTC,CASSSFAADEQFF
TRBD2,TRBV4-1,few,TRBJ2-7,TGCGCCAGCAGTCCCGGGACTAGCGGGGCTGGGGAGCAGTACTTC,CASSPGTSGAGEQYF
TRBD1,TRBV5-6,NA,TRBJ1-2,TGTGCCAGCAGCTCCGGACAGGGCGACACCTTC,CASSSGQGDTF
NA,TRBV20-1,few,TRBJ2-5,TGCAGTGCGGAGGGAATGACAGGGCAAGAGACCCAGTACTTC,CSAEGMTGQETQYF
NA,TRBV11-2,few,TRBJ2-7,TGTGCCAGCAGCTTAGATGTGAAGGCAGGGGAGGGCGAGCAGTACTTC,CASSLDVKAGEGEQYF
TRBD2,TRBV6-1,NA,TRBJ2-1,TGTGGAAGCGGGGGGGGCGAAGCCTACAATGAGCAGTTCTTC,CGSGGGEAYNEQFF
NA,TRBV21-1,few,TRBJ2-2,TGTGCCAGCAGCATCCCGGGACAGGGGGCACTCACGGACACCGGGGAGCTGTTTTTT,CASSIPGQGALTDTGELFF
NA,TRBV7-9,many,TRBJ1-1,TGTGCCAGCAGCTTAGCGTCGGTAATGGGTACGAACACTGAAGCTTTCTTT,CASSLASVMGTNTEAFF
TRBD1,TRBV29-1,few,TRBJ2-7,TGCAGCGTTGAATCAGCCGGGACAGGGGGTACCTACGAGCAGTACTTC,CSVESAGTGGTYEQYF
NA,TRBV7-9,many,TRBJ2-1,TGTGCCAGCAGCTTTAGGGGTCGCAATGAGCAGTTCTTC,CASSFRGRNEQFF
TRBD1,TRBV10-3,few,TRBJ2-1,TGTGCCATCAGTGCCCCGGGACAGCCAGCGGACTACAATGAGCAGTTCTTC,CAISAPGQPADYNEQFF
NA,TRBV12-3/TRBV12-4,many,TRBJ1-2,TGTGCCAGCAGCGTAAACACAATCTATGGCTACACCTTC,CASSVNTIYGYTF
NA,TRBV19,few,TRBJ2-2,TGTGCCAGTAGTATTGGTCTGGGGGAGCTGTTTTTT,CASSIGLGELFF
NA,TRBV20-1,many,TRBJ2-1,TGCAGTGCTAGACCCTCCCTGGGGGTAAGGGAGCAGTTCTTC,CSARPSLGVREQFF
TRBD1,TRBV2,once,TRBJ2-5,TGTACCATCAGTTTACTCCTGTTGGGGACAGGCGTACAAGAGACCCAGTACTTC,CTISLLLLGTGVQETQYF
NA,TRBV19,NA,TRBJ2-3,TGTGCCAGTAAGATTAGCGGACTCACAGATACGCAGTATTTT,CASKISGLTDTQYF